This T cell receptor beta chain appears in the sequencing data of a study of T cell changes during pregnancy in multiple sclerosis. This CDR3 region has 14 residues. Germline values: CDR1 SGHTA, CDR2 FQGNSA. V lost 3 bases, J lost 4 bases, and 12 bases lay in between. TCRdb's copy holds only in-frame clones and misses some; the assay was immunoSEQ multiplex PCR. The sample gives tens of thousands of clones, about 84% of which show up once; 6.5% to 8% is in the top ten. The chain uses TRBV7-2 and TRBJ1-2; D possibly corresponds to TRBD1 (6 bases). The TCR was taken from a female donor with multiple sclerosis, enrolled in a pregnancy study. The sample was CD8+ T cells from peripheral blood mononuclear cells, taken before pregnancy. The CDR3 nucleotides read TGTGCCAGCAGCTTCGGACGGGACATCTATGGCTACACCTTC. Protein: CASSFGRDIYGYTF.